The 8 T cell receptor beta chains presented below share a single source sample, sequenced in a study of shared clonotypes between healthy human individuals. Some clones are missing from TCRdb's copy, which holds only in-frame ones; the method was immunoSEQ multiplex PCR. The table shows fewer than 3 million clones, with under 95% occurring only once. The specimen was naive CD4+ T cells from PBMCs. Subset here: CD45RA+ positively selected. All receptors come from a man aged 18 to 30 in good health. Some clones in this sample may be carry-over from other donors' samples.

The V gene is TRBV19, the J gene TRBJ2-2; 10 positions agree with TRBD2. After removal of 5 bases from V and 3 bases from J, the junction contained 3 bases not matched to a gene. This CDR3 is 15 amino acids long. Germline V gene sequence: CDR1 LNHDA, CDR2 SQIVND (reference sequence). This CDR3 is CASSWGTSDTGELFF. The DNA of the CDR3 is TGTGCCAGTAGTTGGGGGACTAGCGACACCGGGGAGCTGTTTTTT.

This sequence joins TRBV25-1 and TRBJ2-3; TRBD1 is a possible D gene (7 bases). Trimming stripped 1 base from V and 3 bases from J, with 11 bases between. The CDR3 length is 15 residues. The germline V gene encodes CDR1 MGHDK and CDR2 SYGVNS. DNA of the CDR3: TGTGCCAGCAGTGAATGGGCGGGACAGACAGATACGCAGTATTTT. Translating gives CASSEWAGQTDTQYF.

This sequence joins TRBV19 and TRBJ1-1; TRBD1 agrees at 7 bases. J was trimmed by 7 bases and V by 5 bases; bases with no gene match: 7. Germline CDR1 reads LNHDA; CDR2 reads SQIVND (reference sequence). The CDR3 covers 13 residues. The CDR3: CASSPDRLVEAFF. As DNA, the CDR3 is TGTGCCAGTAGTCCGGACAGGCTAGTTGAAGCTTTCTTT.

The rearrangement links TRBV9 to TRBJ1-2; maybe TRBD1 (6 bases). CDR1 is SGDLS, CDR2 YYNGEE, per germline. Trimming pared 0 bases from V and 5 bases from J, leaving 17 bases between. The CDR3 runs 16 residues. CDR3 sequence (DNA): TGTGCCAGCAGCGTAGCAGCAGGGGCCCGATCATATGGCTACACCTTC. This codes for CASSVAAGARSYGYTF. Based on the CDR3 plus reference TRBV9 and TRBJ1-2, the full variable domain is DSGVTQTPKHLITATGQRVTLRCSPRSGDLSVYWYQQSLDQGLQFLIQYYNGEERAKGNILERFSAQQFPDLHSELNLSSLELGDSALYFCASSVAAGARSYGYTFGSGTRLTVV.

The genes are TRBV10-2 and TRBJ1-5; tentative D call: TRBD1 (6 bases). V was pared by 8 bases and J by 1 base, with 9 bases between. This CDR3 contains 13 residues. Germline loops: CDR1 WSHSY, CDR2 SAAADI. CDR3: CASVRGSNQPQHF. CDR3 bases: TGCGCCAGCGTGAGGGGGAGCAATCAGCCCCAGCATTTT.

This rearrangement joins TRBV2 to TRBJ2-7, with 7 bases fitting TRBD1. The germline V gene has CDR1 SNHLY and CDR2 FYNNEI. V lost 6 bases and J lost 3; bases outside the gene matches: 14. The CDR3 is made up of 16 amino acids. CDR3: CASRPITGTVNYEQYF. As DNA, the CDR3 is TGTGCCAGCAGACCAATCACCGGGACAGTGAACTACGAGCAGTACTTC. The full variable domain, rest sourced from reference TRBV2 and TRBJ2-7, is EPEVTQTPSHQVTQMGQEVILRCVPISNHLYFYWYRQILGQKVEFLVSFYNNEISEKSEIFDDQFSVERPDGSNFTLKIRSTKLEDSAMYFCASRPITGTVNYEQYFGPGTRLTVT.

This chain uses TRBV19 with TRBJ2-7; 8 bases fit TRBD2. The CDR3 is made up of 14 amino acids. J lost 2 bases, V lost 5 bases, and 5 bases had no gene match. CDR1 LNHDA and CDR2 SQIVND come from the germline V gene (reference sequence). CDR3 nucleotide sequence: TGTGCCAGTAGTCGAGCGGGAGCAGCCTACGAGCAGTACTTC. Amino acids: CASSRAGAAYEQYF.

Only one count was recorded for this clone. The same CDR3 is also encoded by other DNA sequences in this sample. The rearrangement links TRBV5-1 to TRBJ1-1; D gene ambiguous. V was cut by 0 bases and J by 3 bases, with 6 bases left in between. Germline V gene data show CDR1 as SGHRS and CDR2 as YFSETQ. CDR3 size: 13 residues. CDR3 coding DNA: TGCGCCAGCAGCTTGGACCCTTACACTGAAGCTTTCTTT. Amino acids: CASSLDPYTEAFF.